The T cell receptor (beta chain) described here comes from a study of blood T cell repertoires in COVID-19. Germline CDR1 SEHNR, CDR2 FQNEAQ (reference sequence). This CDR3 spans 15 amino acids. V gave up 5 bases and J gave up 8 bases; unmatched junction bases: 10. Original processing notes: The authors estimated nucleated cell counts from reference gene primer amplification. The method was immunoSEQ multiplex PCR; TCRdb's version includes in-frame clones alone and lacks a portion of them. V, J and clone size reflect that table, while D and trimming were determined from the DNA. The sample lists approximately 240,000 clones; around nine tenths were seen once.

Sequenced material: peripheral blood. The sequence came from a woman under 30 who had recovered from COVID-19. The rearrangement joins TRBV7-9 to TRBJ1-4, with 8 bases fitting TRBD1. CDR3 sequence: CASSLKGTGGEKLFF. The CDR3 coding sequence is TGTGCCAGCAGCCTAAAAGGGACAGGTGGAGAAAAACTGTTTTTT.